Below are 19 T cell receptor beta chains sequenced from a single sample in a study of cytomegalovirus exposure and HLA in healthy donors. With 60 Vbeta and 13 Jbeta primers, the PCR was carried out. TCRdb keeps only in-frame clones here, not all; method: immunoSEQ multiplex PCR. Of 150,000 or so clones listed, 76% are singletons. Sequenced material: PBMCs. These receptors all stem from a male donor in good health and CMV-seronegative.

This clone has just a few counts. The chain is built from TRBV6-1 and TRBJ2-6; 7 bases map to TRBD1. The CDR3 length is 15 residues. Germline CDR1 reads MNHNS; CDR2 reads SASEGT. With 6 bases clipped from V and 2 bases from J, the junction kept 4 bases outside the gene matches. For the CDR3, the DNA is TGTGCCAGCAGGGACCAGGGGGCTGGGGCCAACGTCCTGACTTTC. This codes for CASRDQGAGANVLTF.

This clone has more than one count but fewer than ten. The J gene is TRBJ1-2, the V gene TRBV27, with a possible D match to TRBD1 (6 bases). This CDR3 spans 13 amino acids. The germline V and J ends were trimmed by 3 bases and 5 bases, with 10 bases remaining between them. CDR1 is MNHEY, CDR2 SMNVEV, per germline (reference sequence). CDR3 DNA: TGTGCCAGCAGTTTTACAGGGTCTTATGGCTACACCTTC. Its protein is CASSFTGSYGYTF.

This chain joins TRBV28 and TRBJ1-5; a weak D match, TRBD1 (6 bases). In germline, CDR1 is MDHEN, CDR2 SYDVKM. The germline V and J ends were trimmed by 4 bases and 6 bases, with 16 bases remaining between them. The CDR3 totals 15 residues. The CDR3 here is CASSSDRRLGQPQHF. The CDR3 bases are TGTGCCAGCAGTTCAGACAGGCGCCTTGGTCAGCCCCAGCATTTT.

The chain is built from TRBV19 and TRBJ2-3; tentative D call: TRBD1 (6 bases). Trimming shortened V by 3 bases and J by 4 bases, and 14 bases separated the two germline ends. Looked up from germline, CDR1 is LNHDA and CDR2 is SQIVND (reference sequence). The length of the CDR3 is 15 residues. The CDR3 sequence is CASSMWGRGADTQYF. In nucleotides, the CDR3 is TGTGCCAGTAGTATGTGGGGCAGGGGTGCAGATACGCAGTATTTT.

The rearrangement uses TRBV28 and TRBJ2-1, with TRBD2 identical over 7 bases. Germline V gene sequence: CDR1 MDHEN, CDR2 SYDVKM. The CDR3 has 15 residues. Trimming took 3 bases from V and 3 from J; bases not matched to a gene: 5. In DNA, the CDR3 is TGTGCCAGCAGTTTTGTGGGGGGGGTCTACAATGAGCAGTTCTTC. Translation: CASSFVGGVYNEQFF. The full variable domain, its missing parts supplied by reference TRBV28 and TRBJ2-1, is DVKVTQSSRYLVKRTGEKVFLECVQDMDHENMFWYRQDPGLGLRLIYFSYDVKMKEKGDIPEGYSVSREKKERFSLILESASTNQTSMYLCASSFVGGVYNEQFFGPGTRLTVL.

About this clone itself: The junction shows a germline mismatch at one end, possibly a read error. The rearrangement uses TRBV7-9 and TRBJ1-1, with TRBD1 identical over 7 bases. CDR3 length: 11 amino acids. Germline assignment: CDR1 SEHNR and CDR2 FQNEAQ (reference sequence). CDR3 protein: CSSSRSGGAFF. In DNA, the CDR3 is TGTTCCAGCAGTCGATCAGGGGGAGCTTTCTTT. The full variable domain, with the rest looked up from reference TRBV7-9 and TRBJ1-1, is DTGVSQNPRHKITKRGQNVTFRCDPISEHNRLYWYRQTLGQGPEFLTYFQNEAQLEKSRLLSDRFSAERPKGSFSTLEIQRTEQGDSAMYLCSSSRSGGAFFGQGTRLTVV.

V gene TRBV18 combines with J gene TRBJ1-5, with 8 bases lining up with TRBD1. This CDR3 is built from 14 residues. With 3 bases clipped from V and 7 bases from J, the junction kept 5 bases outside the gene matches. Germline assignment: CDR1 KGHSH and CDR2 LQKENI. CDR3 coding DNA: TGTGCCAGCTCACCCGACAGGGGTGGACAGCCCCAGCATTTT. Encoded protein: CASSPDRGGQPQHF.

The V gene is TRBV19, the J gene TRBJ1-6; the match to TRBD1 covers 7 bases. J lost 6 bases, V lost 6 bases, and 8 bases had no gene match. The CDR3 has 15 residues. Germline V gene lookup returns CDR1 LNHDA and CDR2 SQIVND (reference sequence). As DNA, the CDR3 is TGTGCCAGTAGAGAACAGGGGAAAGGTAATTCACCCCTCCACTTT. Its translation is CASREQGKGNSPLHF.

The V call is TRBV7-6, the J call TRBJ2-5, with D perhaps TRBD2 (5 bases). Per germline, CDR1 SGHVS and CDR2 FNYEAQ. The V end was cut by 3 bases, the J end by 5 bases, with 16 bases between. The CDR3 totals 15 residues. The CDR3 is CASSFPGSLGETQYF. In DNA form, the CDR3 reads TGTGCCAGCAGCTTCCCGGGGTCCCTTGGGGAGACCCAGTACTTC.

This chain links TRBV27 with TRBJ2-7, with D possibly being TRBD1 (6 bases). CDR3 size: 14 residues. Germline CDR1 is MNHEY and CDR2 is SMNVEV (reference sequence). Trimming took off 8 bases at V and 3 bases at J, with 17 bases between the two ends. In DNA, the CDR3 is TGTGCCAGCCGGACTCCCGGGACAAACTACGAGCAGTACTTC. It is translated as CASRTPGTNYEQYF.

The CDR3, as DNA: TGTGCCAGCAGTTTATCCGGGACAGGGCCCCTCTATGGCTACACCTTC. It codes for CASSLSGTGPLYGYTF. V gene TRBV27 combines with J gene TRBJ1-2; 9 nucleotides line up with TRBD1. Germline V gene lookup returns CDR1 MNHEY and CDR2 SMNVEV (reference sequence). There are 16 residues in the CDR3. The junction had 6 bases not matched to a gene; V was cut back by 0 bases and J by 4 bases.

In its sample, this clone was seen once. This chain joins TRBV6-1 and TRBJ2-7; 9 positions agree with TRBD1. Trimming at V came to 8 bases and at J to 6 bases, leaving 14 bases not matched to a gene. Germline V gives CDR1 MNHNS, CDR2 SASEGT. The CDR3 is 15 residues long. The CDR3 DNA reads TGTGCCAGCGAAATACAGGGGGCGGGAGTGAGCGAGCAGTACTTC. Translated: CASEIQGAGVSEQYF.

The V call is TRBV28, the J call TRBJ1-5; the match to TRBD1 covers 10 bases. This CDR3 is built from 16 residues. V shed 5 bases, J shed 6 bases, and the junction held 10 bases outside the gene matches. From germline, CDR1 is MDHEN and CDR2 SYDVKM. This CDR3 is CASSPPTGGAGQPQHF. The CDR3 DNA is TGTGCCAGCAGTCCCCCGACAGGGGGCGCGGGTCAGCCCCAGCATTTT.

The chain links TRBV30 to TRBJ1-5; 7 positions agree with TRBD1. The CDR3 is 13 amino acids. From germline, CDR1 is GTSNPN and CDR2 SVGIG (reference sequence). Trimming removed 5 bases from V and 4 bases from J; junction bases left unmatched: 5. The CDR3 region has the DNA TGTGCCTGGGACAGGGTAGGGAATCAGCCCCAGCATTTT. It translates to CAWDRVGNQPQHF.

This clone was seen just once. The chain uses TRBV5-1 and TRBJ2-5; a weak D match, TRBD1 (6 bases). The end of the DNA fits TRBJ2-7 better, so the J call may be wrong. CDR1 is SGHRS and CDR2 is YFSETQ in the germline V gene. The CDR3 runs to 14 residues. CDR3 bases: TGCGCCAGCAGCATACTCGGACAGTCCTACGAGCAGTACTTC. Translated: CASSILGQSYEQYF.

This chain links TRBV5-1 with TRBJ2-7, with D maybe TRBD2 (5 bases). V was clipped by 8 bases and J by 0 bases, with 9 bases between them. The CDR3 covers 12 residues. Germline lookup yields CDR1 SGHRS and CDR2 YFSETQ. The CDR3 nucleotides are TGCGCCAGGGACTTTAGCTCCTACGAGCAGTACTTC. The encoded protein is CARDFSSYEQYF.

The sample holds one count of this clone. This sequence joins TRBV10-3 and TRBJ2-7, with 13 bases lining up with TRBD2. V shed 4 bases, J shed 2 bases, and the junction held 5 bases outside the gene matches. The CDR3 is made up of 16 amino acids. CDR1 is ENHRY, CDR2 SYGVKD, per germline. CDR3 region: CAISGTSGGSTYEQYF. The CDR3, as DNA: TGTGCCATCAGTGGGACTAGCGGGGGATCCACCTACGAGCAGTACTTC.

The chain is built from TRBV29-1 and TRBJ2-3, with D maybe TRBD1 (5 bases). V lost 5 bases and J 0 bases, leaving 12 bases between the germline ends. The CDR3 extends over 14 amino acids. The V gene's germline CDR1 is SQVTM and CDR2 ANQGSEA. The chain's CDR3 is CSVLETVSTDTQYF. CDR3 sequence (DNA): TGCAGCGTTCTTGAGACAGTTAGCACAGATACGCAGTATTTT.

In this sample, this clone turned up a few times. The V and J genes are TRBV5-1 and TRBJ2-3; 9 nucleotides line up with TRBD2. The ends lost 4 bases at V and 4 bases at J; junction bases unmatched: 16. CDR3 length: 18 residues. Looked up from germline, CDR1 is SGHRS and CDR2 is YFSETQ. The CDR3, as DNA: TGCGCCAGCAGCCCCGCCCCAAGCGGGGGGCGTCTAGCAGATACGCAGTATTTT. It translates to CASSPAPSGGRLADTQYF. The entire variable domain, with the rest obtained from reference TRBV5-1 and TRBJ2-3, is as follows: KAGVTQTPRYLIKTRGQQVTLSCSPISGHRSVSWYQQTPGQGLQFLFEYFSETQRNKGNFPGRFSGRQFSNSRSEMNVSTLELGDSALYLCASSPAPSGGRLADTQYFGPGTRLTVL.